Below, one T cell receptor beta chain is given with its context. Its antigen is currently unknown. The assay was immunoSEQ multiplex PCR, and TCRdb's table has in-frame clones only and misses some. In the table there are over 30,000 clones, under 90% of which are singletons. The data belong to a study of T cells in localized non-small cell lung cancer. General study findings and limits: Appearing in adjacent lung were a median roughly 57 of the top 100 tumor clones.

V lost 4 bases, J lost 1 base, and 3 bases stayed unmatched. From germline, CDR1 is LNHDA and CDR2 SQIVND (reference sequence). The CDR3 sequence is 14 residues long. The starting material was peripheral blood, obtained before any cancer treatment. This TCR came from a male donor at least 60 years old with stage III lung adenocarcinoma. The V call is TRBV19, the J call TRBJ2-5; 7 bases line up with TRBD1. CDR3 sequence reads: CASSTQGFQETQYF. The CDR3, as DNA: TGTGCCAGTAGTACACAGGGGTTCCAAGAGACCCAGTACTTC.